A single sample is the source of the 4 T cell receptor beta chains below, sequenced in a study of CD8 T cells in Susac syndrome. RNA, at about 0.45 to 1 ug, was reverse transcribed with random hexamers. TCRdb fed the immunoSEQ multiplex PCR reads into MiXCR, producing one record per CDR3 protein. Of some 130,000 distinct CDR3 sequences listed, about 95% are singletons. Sequenced input: CD8+ T cells from PBMCs. These receptors originate from a human donor with Susac syndrome.

This clonotype has a handful of counts. The chain is built from TRBV6-5 and TRBJ2-7; no firm D call. The V end lost 0 bases, the J end lost 2 bases, and 8 bases lay between the germline ends. The germline gives CDR1 MNHEY, CDR2 SVGAGI. The CDR3 loop spans 14 amino acids. CDR3 sequence (DNA): TGTGCCAGCAGTTACTCCAGTGGACCCTACGAGCAGTACTTC. The encoded protein is CASSYSSGPYEQYF.

The V gene is TRBV3-1, the J gene TRBJ1-2; perhaps TRBD1 as D (6 bases). The CDR3 is 14 amino acids. Germline V gene sequence: CDR1 LGHDT, CDR2 YNNKEL (reference sequence). The V gene lost 4 bases and the J gene lost 2 bases, with 11 bases spanning the gap. CDR3 coding DNA: TGTGCCAGCAGCCTGGGGGCGATGAACTATGGCTACACCTTC. Amino acids: CASSLGAMNYGYTF.

The rearrangement uses TRBV2 and TRBJ2-3; a possible D gene is TRBD1 (6 bases). The CDR3 loop spans 13 amino acids. Germline values: CDR1 SNHLY, CDR2 FYNNEI. V was shortened by 11 bases and J by 1 base, with 13 bases between the two germline ends. CDR3 nucleotide sequence: TGTGCCGGGGGCGAAGCGGGCACAGATACGCAGTATTTT. Encoded protein: CAGGEAGTDTQYF. Using reference TRBV2 and TRBJ2-3 for the parts outside the CDR3, the full variable domain is EPEVTQTPSHQVTQMGQEVILRCVPISNHLYFYWYRQILGQKVEFLVSFYNNEISEKSEIFDDQFSVERPDGSNFTLKIRSTKLEDSAMYFCAGGEAGTDTQYFGPGTRLTVL.

The chain joins TRBV5-1 to TRBJ1-5; D unclear. Trimming left V 4 bases short and J 7 bases short, with 21 bases between. The CDR3 covers 16 residues. The V gene's germline CDR1 is SGHRS and CDR2 YFSETQ. CDR3 loop: CASSPAGVGRRQPQHF. The CDR3 DNA follows: TGCGCCAGCAGCCCGGCTGGTGTAGGGCGCCGACAGCCCCAGCATTTT.